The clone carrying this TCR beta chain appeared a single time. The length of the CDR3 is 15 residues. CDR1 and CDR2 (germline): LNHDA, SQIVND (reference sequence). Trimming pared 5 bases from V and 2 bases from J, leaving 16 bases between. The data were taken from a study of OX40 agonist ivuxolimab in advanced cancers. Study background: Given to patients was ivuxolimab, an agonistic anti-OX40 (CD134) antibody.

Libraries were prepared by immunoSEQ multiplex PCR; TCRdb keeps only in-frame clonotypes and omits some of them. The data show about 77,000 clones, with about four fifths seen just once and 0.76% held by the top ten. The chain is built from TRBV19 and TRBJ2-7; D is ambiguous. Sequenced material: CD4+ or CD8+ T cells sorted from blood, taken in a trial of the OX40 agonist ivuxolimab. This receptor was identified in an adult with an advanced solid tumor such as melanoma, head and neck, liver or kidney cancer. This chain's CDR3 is CASSSGPNSPYEQYF. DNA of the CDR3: TGTGCCAGTAGTTCCGGACCGAATTCCCCCTACGAGCAGTACTTC. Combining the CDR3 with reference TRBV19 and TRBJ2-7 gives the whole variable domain DGGITQSPKYLFRKEGQNVTLSCEQNLNHDAMYWYRQDPGQGLRLIYYSQIVNDFQKGDIAEGYSVSREKKESFPLTVTSAQKNPTAFYLCASSSGPNSPYEQYFGPGTRLTVT.